These 32 T cell receptor beta chains came from one sample sequenced in a study of technical replicates of blood from a handful of donors listed by TCRdb under 2017. The protocol used for the library was the immunoSEQ multiplex PCR assay. The source is immuneACCESS, and TCRdb retained only in-frame sequences with V and J called. Part of the clones is not carried over; for the studies checked, unresolved V genes explain less than half of this, and the remainder is unexplained. This sample comprises some 64,000 clones, about 92% of them detected only once. The ten largest account for around 4% of the sample. Sequencing used PBMCs. Receptors originate from a human donor in good health. Some clones in this sample may be carry-over from other donors' samples.

The chain recombines TRBV6-6 with TRBJ2-3; 7 bases match TRBD1. V trimming: 7 bases; J trimming: 2 bases; junction bases outside the gene matches: 6. Germline loops: CDR1 MNHNY, CDR2 SVGAGI (reference sequence). The CDR3 extends over 14 amino acids. CDR3 region: CASNPDRHTDTQYF. The DNA of the CDR3 is TGTGCCAGCAATCCGGACAGGCACACAGATACGCAGTATTTT.

With regard to this clone: The sample has other DNA sequences that encode this CDR3 too. The chain recombines TRBV18 with TRBJ1-2, with a tentative D call TRBD1 (5 bases). Trimming cost V 4 bases and J 4 bases, with 10 bases left between them. This CDR3 is 13 amino acids long. Germline CDR1 KGHSH, CDR2 LQKENI. CDR3 DNA: TGTGCCAGCTCACGGTCGGACACCTATGGCTACACCTTC. Its protein is CASSRSDTYGYTF.

This clone was recorded only once. CDR3 coding DNA: TGTGCCAGCAGTTACCAGGGACAGGGCTACGAGCAGTACTTC. Residues: CASSYQGQGYEQYF. The chain is built from TRBV6-5 and TRBJ2-7; TRBD1 matches at 9 bases. The germline CDR1 and CDR2 sequences are MNHEY and SVGAGI. This CDR3 comprises 14 residues. The trim removed 2 bases at V and 3 bases at J, leaving 2 bases unmatched.

The J gene is TRBJ2-6, the V gene TRBV6-7, with 8 bases matching TRBD2. TRBV6-7 is placed among ORFs of uncertain function. The CDR3 sequence is 17 residues long. With 2 bases clipped from V and 0 bases from J, the junction kept 3 bases outside the gene matches. CDR3 sequence (DNA): TGTGCCAGCAGTTACCCGGGGGGGAGCTCTGGGGCCAACGTCCTGACTTTC. Its translation is CASSYPGGSSGANVLTF.

V is TRBV12-5 and J is TRBJ2-1; a possible D gene is TRBD2 (6 bases). Germline assignment: CDR1 LGHNT and CDR2 FRNRAP. V was trimmed by 3 bases and J by 9 bases, leaving 12 bases between them. The CDR3 length is 13 residues. CDR3 DNA: TGTGCTAGTGGTTTCGGGGGTGCGGGTGAGCAGTTCTTC. It specifies CASGFGGAGEQFF.

This clone was observed a single time. This chain uses TRBV7-9 with TRBJ2-3; 10 bases map to TRBD2. This CDR3 is 15 amino acids long. CDR1 and CDR2 from the germline V gene are SEHNR and FQNEAQ (reference sequence). V dropped 2 bases and J dropped 4; count of bases not matched to a gene: 3. For the CDR3, the DNA is TGTGCCAGCAGCTTAAGGCTAGCGGGAGCAGATACGCAGTATTTT. Protein: CASSLRLAGADTQYF.

V and J are TRBV6-6 and TRBJ1-2; unclear D gene. The length of the CDR3 is 12 residues. Trimming removed 6 bases from V and 8 bases from J, with 13 bases in between. The germline V gene encodes CDR1 MNHNY and CDR2 SVGAGI (reference sequence). CDR3 sequence reads: CASSPPLSGYTF. The CDR3 DNA is TGTGCCAGCAGCCCCCCGCTGAGCGGCTACACCTTC.

This chain connects TRBV9 to TRBJ2-3, with 7 bases fitting TRBD1. Germline CDR1 is SGDLS and CDR2 is YYNGEE. V dropped 4 bases and J dropped 4; count of bases not matched to a gene: 3. The CDR3 is made up of 13 amino acids. CDR3 residues: CASSSGGSDTQYF. The CDR3 region has the DNA TGTGCCAGCAGCTCAGGGGGATCAGATACGCAGTATTTT.

The chain recombines TRBV15 with TRBJ1-1, with a weak D call TRBD1 (5 bases). The V gene's germline CDR1 is LNHNV and CDR2 YYDKDF (reference sequence). This CDR3 comprises 14 residues. Trimming shortened V by 0 bases and J by 8 bases, and 13 bases separated the two germline ends. The DNA for the CDR3 is TGTGCCACCAGCAGAGATCGGGGGGACCCAGAAGCTTTCTTT. Translated: CATSRDRGDPEAFF.

The V call is TRBV7-2, the J call TRBJ2-3, with TRBD2 matching 8 bases. CDR1 and CDR2 (germline): SGHTA, FQGNSA. The CDR3 covers 18 residues. J gave up 2 bases and V 5 bases, and 15 bases lay outside the gene matches. DNA of the CDR3: TGTGCCAGCAGCCCGCTAGGTCCCATAGCGGGAACCACAGATACGCAGTATTTT. The encoded protein is CASSPLGPIAGTTDTQYF.

V usage is TRBV7-2 and J usage is TRBJ1-2; D may be TRBD1 (6 bases). The CDR3 consists of 13 residues. The V end was cut by 5 bases, the J end by 3 bases, with 10 bases between. Germline CDR1 and CDR2: SGHTA and FQGNSA. The CDR3 coding sequence is TGTGCCAGCAGCCCAACAGGGCACTATGGCTACACCTTC. Translating gives CASSPTGHYGYTF.

V usage is TRBV7-3 and J usage is TRBJ1-1, with D possibly TRBD1 on 6 matching bases. CDR3 length equals 14 residues. V was clipped by 7 bases and J by 1 base, with 13 bases between them. Germline-derived CDR1 and CDR2 are SGHTA and FQGTGA. The CDR3 sequence is CASIQGSENTEAFF. The CDR3 coding sequence is TGTGCCAGCATCCAGGGGTCCGAGAACACTGAAGCTTTCTTT. Complete variable domain (other parts from reference TRBV7-3 and TRBJ1-1): GAGVSQTPSNKVTEKGKYVELRCDPISGHTALYWYRQSLGQGPEFLIYFQGTGAADDSGLPNDRFFAVRPEGSVSTLKIQRTERGDSAVYLCASIQGSENTEAFFGQGTRLTVV.

CDR3 in DNA: TGTGCCAGCAGCCCCCTAGGGGAAAGCCCCTCCTACGAGCAGTACTTC. This gives the protein CASSPLGESPSYEQYF. V usage is TRBV13 and J usage is TRBJ2-7, with D possibly being TRBD1 (5 bases). V lost 5 bases, J lost 0 bases, and 17 bases lay in between. CDR3 length: 16 residues. CDR1 and CDR2 from the germline V gene are PRHDT and FYEKMQ (reference sequence).

The rearrangement joins TRBV29-1 to TRBJ2-7; 7 bases are shared with TRBD1. The CDR3 is 13 residues long. CDR1 SQVTM and CDR2 ANQGSEA come from the germline V gene. Losses at the gene ends were 4 bases for V and 2 bases for J; bases not matched to a gene: 5. In DNA form, the CDR3 reads TGCAGCGTTGGACAAGGGACAGCCTACGAGCAGTACTTC. Translated: CSVGQGTAYEQYF.

V usage is TRBV7-2 and J usage is TRBJ2-1, with TRBD2 as a possible D gene (5 bases). CDR3 size: 13 residues. Trimming removed 1 base at V and 12 bases at J, with 13 bases between. The germline V gene has CDR1 SGHTA and CDR2 FQGNSA. CDR3 sequence (DNA): TGTGCCAGCAGCTTAGAATCGGCTAGCCCGCAGTTCTTC. This translates into CASSLESASPQFF.

V gene TRBV9 combines with J gene TRBJ2-1, with D unresolved. Germline lookup yields CDR1 SGDLS and CDR2 YYNGEE. V was pared by 0 bases and J by 8 bases, with 18 bases between. The length of the CDR3 is 16 residues. CDR3 DNA sequence: TGTGCCAGCAGCGTAGGTCTGGCTTACGACTCCCATGAGCAGTTCTTC. Translated, it gives CASSVGLAYDSHEQFF.

The V gene is TRBV2, the J gene TRBJ1-4; 7 nucleotides line up with TRBD1. V was pared by 4 bases and J by 7 bases, with 6 bases of the junction left unmatched. From germline, CDR1 is SNHLY and CDR2 FYNNEI. The CDR3 totals 14 residues. The CDR3 nucleotides read TGTGCCAGCAGTGTCGGTCAGGGGGTTGAAAAACTGTTTTTT. The encoded protein is CASSVGQGVEKLFF.

The chain combines TRBV19 with TRBJ2-1; D gene unclear. Trimming removed 1 base from V and 7 bases from J, with 14 bases in between. The germline V gene encodes CDR1 LNHDA and CDR2 SQIVND (reference sequence). The CDR3 extends over 15 amino acids. The CDR3 loop reads CASSIAQASRNEQFF. The CDR3 DNA reads as TGTGCCAGTAGTATAGCGCAAGCGAGTCGGAATGAGCAGTTCTTC.

The genes are TRBV7-3 and TRBJ2-1; D is perhaps TRBD2 (5 bases). Trimming pared 5 bases from V and 4 bases from J, leaving 15 bases between. The CDR3 covers 15 residues. Per germline, CDR1 SGHTA and CDR2 FQGTGA. CDR3 residues: CASSPSPAGYNEQFF. The CDR3, as DNA: TGTGCCAGCAGCCCGAGCCCGGCGGGTTACAATGAGCAGTTCTTC.

V and J are TRBV12-5 and TRBJ1-1, with 8 bases that match TRBD1. Germline loops: CDR1 LGHNT, CDR2 FRNRAP. J was trimmed by 6 bases and V by 5 bases; bases with no gene match: 11. This CDR3 region has 15 residues. Here the CDR3 reads CASGETGAGIAEAFF. The CDR3 DNA is TGTGCTAGTGGTGAGACAGGGGCCGGAATCGCTGAAGCTTTCTTT.

This clone was detected once. V gene TRBV27 combines with J gene TRBJ2-1; D may be TRBD2 (5 bases). Germline V gives CDR1 MNHEY, CDR2 SMNVEV (reference sequence). This CDR3 spans 14 amino acids. The V gene lost 4 bases and the J gene lost 0 bases, with 7 bases spanning the gap. The DNA for the CDR3 is TGTGCCAGCAGTTCTGGGAGCTCCTACAATGAGCAGTTCTTC. It encodes CASSSGSSYNEQFF.

This clone showed up just once. The rearrangement joins TRBV6-6 to TRBJ1-2; TRBD1 is a possible D gene (5 bases). Germline V gene lookup returns CDR1 MNHNY and CDR2 SVGAGI (reference sequence). Trimming shortened V by 3 bases and J by 6 bases, and 17 bases separated the two germline ends. The CDR3 length is 15 residues. The CDR3 region has the DNA TGTGCCAGCAGTTATGGGGGAAGAGGAGGGAATGGCTACACCTTC. Its translation is CASSYGGRGGNGYTF.

This clone showed up just once. The chain has TRBV5-1 and TRBJ2-5; D gene unclear. V lost 4 bases and J 1 base, leaving 5 bases between the germline ends. The germline V gene has CDR1 SGHRS and CDR2 YFSETQ. The CDR3 runs 12 residues. CDR3 residues: CASSPGQETQYF. CDR3 DNA: TGCGCCAGCAGCCCGGGCCAAGAGACCCAGTACTTC.

The chain uses TRBV7-9 and TRBJ1-2; the D gene is possibly TRBD1 (5 bases). V gave up 8 bases and J gave up 7 bases, with 20 bases separating them. The CDR3 consists of 14 residues. Looked up from germline, CDR1 is SEHNR and CDR2 is FQNEAQ (reference sequence). The CDR3 sequence: CASALGSTATGYTF. In DNA, the CDR3 is TGTGCCAGCGCCTTGGGATCGACAGCAACTGGCTACACCTTC.

The V and J genes are TRBV5-1 and TRBJ2-1; TRBD2 matches at 11 bases. Per germline, CDR1 SGHRS and CDR2 YFSETQ. Trimming removed 4 bases from V and 7 bases from J; junction bases left unmatched: 4. This CDR3 contains 14 residues. The CDR3: CASSIRTSGNEQFF. The CDR3 bases are TGCGCCAGCAGCATCCGGACTAGCGGGAATGAGCAGTTCTTC.

The chain joins TRBV5-5 to TRBJ2-7, with 11 nucleotides matching TRBD2. Germline V gives CDR1 SGHKS, CDR2 YYEKEE (reference sequence). This CDR3 has 16 residues. Trimming cost V 0 bases and J 3 bases; bases outside gene matches: 5. For the CDR3, the DNA is TGTGCCAGCAGCTTGGTTCCCACTAGCGGGGGCTACGAGCAGTACTTC. Protein sequence: CASSLVPTSGGYEQYF.

This sequence joins TRBV6-1 and TRBJ1-6; 8 positions agree with TRBD1. Trimming cost V 3 bases and J 9 bases; bases outside gene matches: 7. Germline V gives CDR1 MNHNS, CDR2 SASEGT. The CDR3 is 15 amino acids. The CDR3 bases are TGTGCCAGCAGTGACCCGGGCAGGGGGCTTTCACCCCTCCACTTT. It translates to CASSDPGRGLSPLHF.

The chain couples TRBV5-6 to TRBJ1-4; no reliable D call. The CDR3 spans 14 residues. The V and J ends lost 5 bases and 6 bases respectively, with 14 bases between them. The germline V gene has CDR1 SGHDT and CDR2 YYEEEE. The CDR3 region has the DNA TGTGCCAGCAGGAAGACGGGTGCGGATGAAAAACTGTTTTTT. It is translated as CASRKTGADEKLFF.

This clone was recorded a few times. The chain couples TRBV4-1 to TRBJ2-5, with D possibly matching TRBD2 (6 bases). This CDR3 is 17 amino acids long. V shed 6 bases and J shed 2 bases, with 22 bases lying between them. The germline gives CDR1 MGHRA, CDR2 YSYEKL. The CDR3 DNA reads TGCGCCAGCAGTTGGGGCCGAGTAGCGGTGGATCAAGAGACCCAGTACTTC. It translates to CASSWGRVAVDQETQYF.

The chain joins TRBV9 to TRBJ1-4, with D possibly being TRBD1 (5 bases). This CDR3 spans 19 amino acids. Between the trimmed V and J ends, which lost 0 bases and 0 bases, there was a span of 18 bases. Looked up from germline, CDR1 is SGDLS and CDR2 is YYNGEE. As DNA, the CDR3 is TGTGCCAGCAGCGTAGGTGTCCTGACAGAGAGTGCAACTAATGAAAAACTGTTTTTT. It translates to CASSVGVLTESATNEKLFF.

The genes are TRBV21-1 and TRBJ2-1; no check of the table's D call, TRBD2, against the DNA was made. TRBV21-1 is termed a pseudogene. The CDR3 totals 12 residues. The chain's CDR3 is CASSKKSTEQFF. As DNA, the CDR3 is TGTGCCAGCAGCAAAAAGAGCACTGAGCAGTTCTTC.

The CDR3 coding sequence is TGTGCCAGCAGCATTAGCGGGGGGGCGAGGGGCTACACCTTC. Protein sequence: CASSISGGARGYTF. The V gene is TRBV7-2, the J gene TRBJ1-2, with D perhaps matching TRBD1 (6 bases). Germline V gene lookup returns CDR1 SGHTA and CDR2 FQGNSA. The CDR3 has 14 amino acids. The V end was cut by 5 bases, the J end by 8 bases, with 18 bases between.